The T cell receptor (beta chain) described here comes from a study of monozygotic twins with inflammatory bowel disease. The study, taken as a whole, reports: Distinguishing T cell subtypes was not possible. IBD patients had lower TCRbeta diversity (inverse Simpson) than healthy co-twins.

Remarks on this clonotype: Its antigen is not known.

TCR libraries each used 3,000 to 4,000 ng of total RNA. Two nested PCRs, of 16 and 9 cycles, processed TCRalpha and TCRbeta cDNA. No DNA is given; TCRdb re-called the 5' RACE reads and lists each CDR3 protein once. The table lists under 350,000 distinct CDR3 sequences. The material sequenced was blood. The TCR originated in a human donor with ulcerative colitis or Crohn's disease, or a healthy co-twin of an affected twin (not recorded which).

The CDR3 is CASSLLVQSQETQYF. The rearrangement links TRBV7-2 to TRBJ2-5. This CDR3 has 15 residues. Germline CDR1 reads SGHTA; CDR2 reads FQGNSA.